This TCR beta chain is drawn from a study of blood T cell repertoires in COVID-19 (dated by TCRdb to the early 2020s). Describing the broader study: Samples from collaborators originated in the United States, Italy and Spain and spanned both the acute and convalescent phases of COVID-19. The material from the prospective study consisted of cDNA or gDNA derived from T cells, B-cell-depleted T cells, or PBMCs. The dataset comprised deeply sampled blood TCRbeta repertoires from subjects exposed to, actively infected with, or recovered from COVID-19. The repertoires were released in a freely available public database meant as a resource for research on the immune response to SARS-CoV-2. Where available, HLA class I and class II types were taken from metadata supplied by the sample provider and were not determined by assay-based typing. The sample metadata nearly always contained a de-identified subject ID, COVID-19 status, age in years and sex. The samples were drawn from two sources: the first 160 participants of the ongoing ImmuneRACE study, and fewer than 1,500 subjects contributed by 6 global collaborators. The paper as a whole reports these results and caveats: The amount of clinical and demographic metadata varied by source and participant and was provided uncurated.

Only a few counts were recorded for this clone. No antigen is known for it. Base qualities are not recorded, but no much larger clone differs from it by a single base. TCRbeta CDR3 regions were amplified from genomic DNA by means of the immunoSEQ Assay, a bias-controlled multiplex PCR. The paper's data handling went like this. The number of nucleated cells in each sample was estimated by amplification of reference gene primers within the assay. To quantify the absolute abundance of each unique TCRbeta CDR3 rearrangement, sequence reads were collapsed and filtered. Productive Simpson clonality was computed per sample as the square root of Simpson's diversity index over productive rearrangements. TCRdb mirrors the immuneACCESS table, restricted to in-frame sequences. Some clones are absent from its copies; in checked studies, under half trace to an unresolved V gene, and the reason for the others is unknown. That table is the source of V, J and clone size, and D and trimming were worked out from the DNA. Across this sample there are around 140,000 clones, with roughly four fifths seen only once. The top ten clones comprise roughly 15% of the sample.

The CDR3 runs 16 residues from the cysteine to the phenylalanine. This entry keeps only the CDR3 DNA: 48 bases, framed from base 1. Compared with germline, V lacks 7 bases and J lacks 1 base; bases without a gene match: 7. CDR1 LNHDA and CDR2 SQIVND were looked up in the germline V gene (reference sequence). Whole blood was collected in K2EDTA tubes by collaborating institutions according to the institutions' own protocols. For TCRbeta analysis, collaborators shipped samples as frozen whole blood, isolated PBMCs, or DNA extracted from either of those sample types. Sequenced material: peripheral blood. This chain joins TRBV19 to TRBJ1-6, with 7 junctional bases fitting TRBD1. The source of this sequence is a human donor with acute or convalescent COVID-19. The donor label of this sample is uncertain. CDR3 protein: CASTSRGNSYNSPLHF. The DNA reads as follows: TGTGCCAGTACCTCCAGGGGGAATTCCTATAATTCACCCCTCCACTTT.